The sequence of this T cell receptor beta chain was determined in a study of T-cell memory formation after mild COVID-19. Findings of the study overall: Clones from the second wave (peaking day 37) had unconfirmed SARS-CoV-2 specificity. Contracting clones localized mainly to CM and EM when CD4+ and mainly to EMRA when CD8+. While clones contracting from day 15 to 85 were balanced between CD4 and CD8, later expanders leaned CD4+.

In germline, CDR1 is SGHTA, CDR2 FQGNSA. Termini included, the CDR3 measures 14 amino acids. Comments on this clonotype: The target antigen is unknown. It is unclear where the CDR3 begins or ends on the DNA, so no DNA is shown, and the CDR3 is as TCRdb lists it.

TCR alpha and TCR beta cDNA libraries carrying sample barcodes and UMIs came from 5'RACE with constant-segment primers. TCRdb passed the 5' RACE reads through MiXCR, listing each CDR3 protein once. In the table there are 15,000 to 20,000 distinct CDR3 sequences, roughly 21% of which are singletons. The genes are TRBV7-2 and TRBJ2-1; the table's TRBD2 call for D was not verified on the DNA. The clonotype comes from a man younger than 35 who had mild COVID-19 (a few samples of this study predate the infection). Cell type and time point are not known. Sequences were obtained from PBMCs or a T cell subset sorted from them (not recorded which). CDR3 region: CASSFWAGGNEQLF.